These 27 T cell receptor beta chains were all obtained from the same sample, sequenced in a study of long-term antiretroviral therapy in people with HIV. It was version v3.0 of the immunoSEQ assay that was run at survey level. Libraries were prepared by immunoSEQ multiplex PCR; TCRdb keeps only in-frame clonotypes and omits some of them. Of 25,000 to 30,000 clones in the sample, 78% were seen once. This specimen consisted of unsorted PBMCs, obtained 1.5 years before starting antiretroviral therapy. These receptor sequences come from a man between 18 and 29 years old with HIV.

The chain couples TRBV2 to TRBJ1-2; D is ambiguous. The V gene lost 1 base and the J gene lost 4 bases, with 10 bases spanning the gap. Germline CDR1 SNHLY, CDR2 FYNNEI. CDR3 length: 14 amino acids. The CDR3 protein is CASSEVVRIYGYTF. The CDR3 nucleotides are TGTGCCAGCAGTGAAGTTGTCAGGATCTATGGCTACACCTTC.

The chain recombines TRBV18 with TRBJ2-5; D is undetermined. V was pared by 5 bases and J by 0 bases, with 4 bases between. Looked up from germline, CDR1 is KGHSH and CDR2 is LQKENI. The CDR3 consists of 12 residues. CDR3 sequence reads: CASSAYQETQYF. The CDR3 region has the DNA TGTGCCAGCTCAGCTTACCAAGAGACCCAGTACTTC. Combining the CDR3 with reference TRBV18 and TRBJ2-5 gives the whole variable domain NAGVMQNPRHLVRRRGQEARLRCSPMKGHSHVYWYRQLPEEGLKFMVYLQKENIIDESGMPKERFSAEFPKEGPSILRIQQVVRGDSAAYFCASSAYQETQYFGPGTRLLVL.

The chain employs TRBV13 and TRBJ2-6; D unclear. Germline V gene sequence: CDR1 PRHDT, CDR2 FYEKMQ (reference sequence). V lost 4 bases and J 2 bases, leaving 6 bases between the germline ends. CDR3 size: 14 residues. CDR3 nucleotides: TGTGCCAGCAGCTCCGTGGCTGGGGCCAACGTCCTGACTTTC. Residues: CASSSVAGANVLTF. The full variable domain, completed using reference TRBV13 and TRBJ2-6, is AAGVIQSPRHLIKEKRETATLKCYPIPRHDTVYWYQQGPGQDPQFLISFYEKMQSDKGSIPDRFSAQQFSDYHSELNMSSLELGDSALYFCASSSVAGANVLTFGAGSRLTVL.

This rearrangement joins TRBV4-2 to TRBJ2-7; a possible D gene is TRBD1 (6 bases). The V and J ends lost 2 bases and 0 bases respectively, with 8 bases between them. The CDR3 contains 14 residues. The V gene's germline CDR1 is LGHNA and CDR2 YNFKEQ. The DNA of the CDR3 is TGTGCCAGCAGCCAACGGGACAACTCCTACGAGCAGTACTTC. Its protein product is CASSQRDNSYEQYF.

This chain connects TRBV4-3 to TRBJ2-7; either TRBD1 or TRBD2 may supply D (5 bases each). V was trimmed by 0 bases and J by 7 bases, leaving 19 bases between them. CDR1 and CDR2 (germline): LGHNA, YSLEER. The CDR3 is made up of 16 amino acids. CDR3 bases: TGCGCCAGCAGCCAAGATTTATGGGCAGGGAGCCGGGAGCAGTACTTC. Translation: CASSQDLWAGSREQYF.

This clone was picked up one time. This rearrangement joins TRBV11-3 to TRBJ2-7; D is perhaps TRBD2 (5 bases). The CDR3 has 14 residues. V lost 1 base and J lost 3, with 10 bases in between. CDR1 and CDR2 from the germline V gene are SGHNT and YENEEA. The CDR3 DNA sequence: TGTGCCAGCAGCTTAGGGGTAGCGCTCTACGAGCAGTACTTC. Translating gives CASSLGVALYEQYF.

This CDR3 reads CASSLAGTGGAGYTF. In DNA, the CDR3 is TGTGCCAGCAGCTTGGCCGGGACAGGGGGCGCGGGCTACACCTTC. V is TRBV5-4 and J is TRBJ1-2; 12 bases fit TRBD1. The CDR3 sequence is 15 residues long. Germline CDR1 is SGHNT and CDR2 is YYREEE (reference sequence). V was clipped by 0 bases and J by 8 bases; unmatched bases: 5.

The table lists this clone with a count of one. CDR3: CASRSDTYEQYF. The CDR3 nucleotides are TGTGCCAGCAGGTCGGACACCTACGAGCAGTACTTC. The chain has TRBV2 and TRBJ2-7; a weak D match, TRBD1 (5 bases). V gave up 6 bases and J gave up 2 bases, with 8 bases separating them. In germline, CDR1 is SNHLY, CDR2 FYNNEI. This CDR3 comprises 12 residues.

The rearrangement uses TRBV18 and TRBJ2-3; 13 bases agree with TRBD2. The CDR3 contains 17 residues. The junction had 3 bases not matched to a gene; V was cut back by 3 bases and J by 0 bases. Looked up from germline, CDR1 is KGHSH and CDR2 is LQKENI. The CDR3 DNA sequence: TGTGCCAGCTCACCCCAACTAGCGGGAGGGAGCACAGATACGCAGTATTTT. It translates to CASSPQLAGGSTDTQYF.

The V call is TRBV9, the J call TRBJ2-2; 8 nucleotides agree with TRBD2. The CDR3 loop spans 16 amino acids. Looked up from germline, CDR1 is SGDLS and CDR2 is YYNGEE. The V gene end was trimmed by 0 bases and the J gene end by 4 bases; junction bases not matched to a gene: 5. The CDR3 is CASSVDGSGVTGELFF. Here the CDR3 DNA reads TGTGCCAGCAGCGTAGATGGTAGCGGGGTCACCGGGGAGCTGTTTTTT.

The rearrangement links TRBV11-2 to TRBJ2-5; 9 nucleotides agree with TRBD1. The germline gives CDR1 SGHAT, CDR2 FQNNGV. J gave up 0 bases and V 5 bases, and 13 bases lay outside the gene matches. CDR3 length: 18 amino acids. DNA of the CDR3: TGTGCCAGCAGCCCAACCATCGGGACAGGGAAACACCAAGAGACCCAGTACTTC. This encodes CASSPTIGTGKHQETQYF. The full variable domain, with the rest looked up from reference TRBV11-2 and TRBJ2-5, is EAGVAQSPRYKIIEKRQSVAFWCNPISGHATLYWYQQILGQGPKLLIQFQNNGVVDDSQLPKDRFSAERLKGVDSTLKIQPAKLEDSAVYLCASSPTIGTGKHQETQYFGPGTRLLVL.

The chain couples TRBV4-3 to TRBJ1-2, with D perhaps TRBD1 (5 bases). The CDR3 loop spans 16 amino acids. V was shortened by 0 bases and J by 5 bases, with 16 bases between the two germline ends. Germline V gene data show CDR1 as LGHNA and CDR2 as YSLEER. CDR3 protein: CASSQDWGSALYGYTF. The DNA of the CDR3 is TGCGCCAGCAGCCAAGACTGGGGGAGTGCGCTATATGGCTACACCTTC.

There are a few counts of this clone. The V and J genes are TRBV25-1 and TRBJ1-6, with unresolved D. The germline V gene encodes CDR1 MGHDK and CDR2 SYGVNS. The ends were cut back, 5 bases at V and 7 bases at J, with 9 bases in the middle. The CDR3 is 13 residues long. The CDR3 region is CASSSGANSPLHF. The CDR3 DNA is TGTGCCAGCAGTTCAGGAGCCAATTCACCCCTCCACTTT.

The V call is TRBV27, the J call TRBJ2-7; 7 bases are shared with TRBD1. The germline V gene has CDR1 MNHEY and CDR2 SMNVEV (reference sequence). The V and J ends lost 4 bases and 0 bases, in that order; junction bases with no gene match: 6. The CDR3 loop spans 15 amino acids. The CDR3 DNA reads as TGTGCCAGCAGTTCCTGGACAGGCAGCTCCTACGAGCAGTACTTC. It encodes CASSSWTGSSYEQYF.

The genes are TRBV2 and TRBJ2-1; no definite D call. The CDR3 loop spans 12 amino acids. V shed 8 bases and J shed 3 bases, with 8 bases lying between them. Germline V gene sequence: CDR1 SNHLY, CDR2 FYNNEI. The CDR3 spells CASSSDYNEQFF. The CDR3 region has the DNA TGTGCCAGCTCCAGCGACTACAATGAGCAGTTCTTC.

This clone was seen a handful of times. The rearrangement links TRBV11-2 to TRBJ2-7; no clear D. The V end lost 5 bases, the J end lost 2 bases, and 19 bases lay between the germline ends. Germline V gives CDR1 SGHAT, CDR2 FQNNGV. This CDR3 spans 16 amino acids. CDR3 region: CASSLIGTAYPYEQYF. Written as DNA, the CDR3 is TGTGCCAGCAGCCTTATCGGAACAGCATACCCCTACGAGCAGTACTTC.

V usage is TRBV30 and J usage is TRBJ2-7, with 10 bases fitting TRBD2. The V gene end was trimmed by 2 bases and the J gene end by 4 bases; junction bases not matched to a gene: 11. This CDR3 spans 16 amino acids. Germline CDR1 and CDR2: GTSNPN and SVGIG (reference sequence). The CDR3 loop reads CAWSRRLAGSRYEQYF. The CDR3 DNA reads TGTGCCTGGAGTCGACGACTAGCGGGTTCACGGTACGAGCAGTACTTC. Filled out from reference TRBV30 and TRBJ2-7, the complete variable domain reads SQTIHQWPATLVQPVGSPLSLECTVEGTSNPNLYWYRQAAGRGLQLLFYSVGIGQISSEVPQNLSASRPQDRQFILSSKKLLLSDSGFYLCAWSRRLAGSRYEQYFGPGTRLTVT.

This clone was seen only once. CDR3 residues: CASSRDSYYGYTF. For the CDR3, the DNA is TGTGCCAGCAGTCGGGACAGTTACTATGGCTACACCTTC. The V call is TRBV6-5, the J call TRBJ1-2, with 7 bases lining up with TRBD1. This CDR3 contains 13 residues. CDR1 MNHEY and CDR2 SVGAGI come from the germline V gene. J gave up 3 bases and V 5 bases, and 3 bases lay outside the gene matches.

This chain links TRBV6-5 with TRBJ2-2; 8 bases match TRBD1. From germline, CDR1 is MNHEY and CDR2 SVGAGI. This CDR3 has 15 residues. V lost 6 bases, J lost 4 bases, and 7 bases stayed unmatched. CDR3: CASRSGGEGTGELFF. Written as DNA, the CDR3 is TGTGCCAGCAGATCAGGGGGCGAGGGCACCGGGGAGCTGTTTTTT.

The chain employs TRBV9 and TRBJ2-7; 9 bases align to TRBD1. V lost 3 bases, J lost 5 bases, and 9 bases stayed unmatched. CDR3 length equals 15 residues. The V gene's germline CDR1 is SGDLS and CDR2 YYNGEE. The CDR3 DNA follows: TGTGCCAGCAGCGGACGACAGGGGGTAGGGGACGAGCAGTACTTC. It is translated as CASSGRQGVGDEQYF.

The CDR3 DNA is TGTGCCAGCAGCTTAGGTATAGGGAGCTCCTACGAGCAGTACTTC. It specifies CASSLGIGSSYEQYF. This sequence joins TRBV11-2 and TRBJ2-7; tentatively, D is TRBD2 (5 bases). V was cut by 1 base and J by 0 bases, with 10 bases left in between. The germline V gene encodes CDR1 SGHAT and CDR2 FQNNGV. The CDR3 is made up of 15 amino acids. Variable domain in full (rest from reference TRBV11-2 and TRBJ2-7): EAGVAQSPRYKIIEKRQSVAFWCNPISGHATLYWYQQILGQGPKLLIQFQNNGVVDDSQLPKDRFSAERLKGVDSTLKIQPAKLEDSAVYLCASSLGIGSSYEQYFGPGTRLTVT.

The V call is TRBV7-6, the J call TRBJ2-2; possibly TRBD1 for D (5 bases). This CDR3 has 16 residues. Trimming took off 5 bases at V and 7 bases at J, with 20 bases between the two ends. Germline V gene sequence: CDR1 SGHVS, CDR2 FNYEAQ. The CDR3 DNA reads TGTGCCAGCAGCCCAGAAGGGGCACGGAGTGGCGGGGAGCTGTTTTTT. Its translation is CASSPEGARSGGELFF.

The V call is TRBV27, the J call TRBJ1-4; 8 nucleotides agree with TRBD1. The CDR3 has 17 residues. V was pared by 1 base and J by 2 bases, with 6 bases of the junction left unmatched. The V gene's germline CDR1 is MNHEY and CDR2 SMNVEV (reference sequence). The CDR3 DNA is TGTGCCAGCAGTTTATTAGACAGGGGCCGGACTAATGAAAAACTGTTTTTT. Its protein is CASSLLDRGRTNEKLFF. Variable domain in full (rest from reference TRBV27 and TRBJ1-4): EAQVTQNPRYLITVTGKKLTVTCSQNMNHEYMSWYRQDPGLGLRQIYYSMNVEVTDKGDVPEGYKVSRKEKRNFPLILESPSPNQTSLYFCASSLLDRGRTNEKLFFGSGTQLSVL.

The chain carries TRBV19 and TRBJ2-7, with TRBD1 identical over 8 bases. Germline V lookup: CDR1 LNHDA, CDR2 SQIVND (reference sequence). The CDR3 extends over 15 amino acids. Unmatched junction bases numbered 7, after V lost 3 bases and J lost 3 bases. The CDR3 bases are TGTGCCAGTAGTATGGGACACAGGGGGGACTACGAGCAGTACTTC. It specifies CASSMGHRGDYEQYF.

As DNA, the CDR3 is TGTGCCAGCAGCTTACTAGCGGGAGAGCAGTTCTTC. Protein product: CASSLLAGEQFF. This chain joins TRBV5-6 and TRBJ2-1; 10 bases are a match to TRBD2. CDR1 is SGHDT and CDR2 is YYEEEE in the germline V gene. CDR3 size: 12 residues. V lost 2 bases and J lost 10; bases outside the gene matches: 0. The full variable domain, completed using reference TRBV5-6 and TRBJ2-1, is DAGVTQSPTHLIKTRGQQVTLRCSPKSGHDTVSWYQQALGQGPQFIFQYYEEEERQRGNFPDRFSGHQFPNYSSELNVNALLLGDSALYLCASSLLAGEQFFGPGTRLTVL.

The CDR3 spells CASKASLNTGELFF. CDR3 DNA: TGTGCCAGCAAGGCTAGTCTGAACACCGGGGAGCTGTTTTTT. The gene calls are TRBV27 and TRBJ2-2; D gene ambiguous. V dropped 7 bases and J dropped 1 base, with 10 bases sitting between them. CDR1 and CDR2 (germline): MNHEY, SMNVEV (reference sequence). CDR3 size: 14 residues.

The V call is TRBV7-9, the J call TRBJ2-3; TRBD2 agrees at 7 bases. V gave up 7 bases and J gave up 5 bases; unmatched junction bases: 6. This CDR3 spans 13 amino acids. CDR1 is SEHNR, CDR2 FQNEAQ, per germline (reference sequence). The CDR3: CASIPSSGDTQYF. The CDR3 region has the DNA TGTGCCAGCATCCCCTCTAGCGGAGATACGCAGTATTTT.